This passage covers 12 T cell receptor beta chains from one sample sequenced in a study of control samples from healthy donors and cancer patients. Method: immunoSEQ multiplex PCR; TCRdb's copy keeps in-frame clones and lacks some. The sample shows some 150,000 clones, approximately 94% of them seen only once. The sequencing input was blood. The receptors were sampled from a man aged 35 to 55 in good health.

The chain is built from TRBV29-1 and TRBJ2-3; possibly TRBD1 or TRBD2 for D (5 bases each). Trimming removed 4 bases from V and 1 base from J, with 12 bases in between. The germline V gene has CDR1 SQVTM and CDR2 ANQGSEA. The CDR3 is made up of 14 amino acids. In DNA, the CDR3 is TGCAGCGTTGCCCAGGGAGTGGGCACAGATACGCAGTATTTT. It translates to CSVAQGVGTDTQYF.

V and J are TRBV28 and TRBJ1-2, with D perhaps matching TRBD1 (5 bases). CDR1 MDHEN and CDR2 SYDVKM come from the germline V gene. The CDR3 is made up of 17 amino acids. V was trimmed by 6 bases and J by 4 bases, leaving 24 bases between them. CDR3 sequence reads: CASRPTVGGGRAYGYTF. The CDR3 bases are TGTGCCAGCAGACCGACCGTGGGCGGGGGACGGGCCTATGGCTACACCTTC.

The rearrangement links TRBV6-5 to TRBJ2-2; 7 nucleotides line up with TRBD1. After removal of 6 bases from V and 3 bases from J, the junction contained 7 bases not matched to a gene. This CDR3 spans 15 amino acids. Germline V lookup: CDR1 MNHEY, CDR2 SVGAGI. CDR3 sequence reads: CASRGGQSDTGELFF. In DNA, the CDR3 is TGTGCCAGCAGAGGGGGCCAGAGCGACACCGGGGAGCTGTTTTTT.

The chain links TRBV6-5 to TRBJ1-5; D not certain. The V and J ends lost 0 bases and 0 bases respectively, with 6 bases between them. CDR1 MNHEY and CDR2 SVGAGI come from the germline V gene. The CDR3 runs to 15 residues. Here the CDR3 reads CASSYSTNSNQPQHF. For the CDR3, the DNA is TGTGCCAGCAGTTACTCTACAAATAGCAATCAGCCCCAGCATTTT.

V gene TRBV11-2 combines with J gene TRBJ1-1, with 7 bases identical to TRBD1. Germline V gives CDR1 SGHAT, CDR2 FQNNGV. The trim removed 4 bases at V and 8 bases at J, leaving 13 bases unmatched. The CDR3 extends over 15 amino acids. The CDR3: CASSYDRGQRGEAFF. CDR3 DNA sequence: TGTGCCAGCAGCTACGATCGGGGACAGCGAGGAGAAGCTTTCTTT.

The sample holds one count of this clone. The gene calls are TRBV14 and TRBJ2-3, with 9 bases identical to TRBD1. The CDR3 consists of 14 residues. Unmatched junction bases numbered 3, after V lost 5 bases and J lost 3 bases. CDR1 is SGHDN, CDR2 FVKESK, per germline. This chain's CDR3 is CASSYGQGTDTQYF. CDR3 nucleotide sequence: TGTGCCAGCAGCTACGGACAGGGGACAGATACGCAGTATTTT.

The chain combines TRBV5-1 with TRBJ1-2; TRBD1 is a possible D gene (5 bases). The length of the CDR3 is 15 residues. Germline loops: CDR1 SGHRS, CDR2 YFSETQ. V dropped 0 bases and J dropped 4 bases, with 13 bases sitting between them. The CDR3 sequence is CASSLGGSGGYGYTF. As DNA, the CDR3 is TGCGCCAGCAGCTTGGGAGGGTCCGGGGGCTATGGCTACACCTTC.

The rearrangement uses TRBV2 and TRBJ1-5; perhaps TRBD1 as D (5 bases). The V and J ends lost 3 bases and 6 bases respectively, with 9 bases between them. CDR3 length equals 13 residues. From germline, CDR1 is SNHLY and CDR2 FYNNEI. CDR3 loop: CASSEGLAQPQHF. The CDR3 DNA reads TGTGCCAGCAGTGAGGGGCTCGCTCAGCCCCAGCATTTT.

V gene TRBV7-9 combines with J gene TRBJ1-2; no clear D. CDR1 is SEHNR, CDR2 FQNEAQ, per germline (reference sequence). The V end was cut by 2 bases, the J end by 3 bases, with 7 bases between. The CDR3 spans 13 residues. CDR3 nucleotides: TGTGCCAGCAGCTTACGAGATTACTATGGCTACACCTTC. It translates to CASSLRDYYGYTF.

This rearrangement joins TRBV5-1 to TRBJ2-1; the match to TRBD2 covers 14 bases. Looked up from germline, CDR1 is SGHRS and CDR2 is YFSETQ. The CDR3 totals 17 residues. The J segment lost 1 base and the V segment lost 6 bases, leaving 6 bases of the junction unmatched. CDR3 bases: TGCGCCAGCACCCCGGGACTAGCGGGGGTATCCTACAATGAGCAGTTCTTC. Protein: CASTPGLAGVSYNEQFF.

The chain has TRBV6-5 and TRBJ1-5; D not certain. The CDR3 loop spans 13 amino acids. V lost 4 bases to trimming and J lost 5 bases, with 9 bases between them. The germline V gene has CDR1 MNHEY and CDR2 SVGAGI. CDR3 bases: TGTGCCAGCAGTTGGGCGCCCTATCAGCCCCAGCATTTT. Encoded protein: CASSWAPYQPQHF.

The gene calls are TRBV24-1 and TRBJ2-3; 8 bases line up with TRBD2. The junction had 3 bases not matched to a gene; V was cut back by 2 bases and J by 6 bases. This CDR3 spans 14 amino acids. CDR1 KGHDR and CDR2 SFDVKD come from the germline V gene. This chain's CDR3 is CATSDWASGDTQYF. DNA for the CDR3: TGTGCCACCAGTGATTGGGCTAGCGGGGATACGCAGTATTTT.